This is a list of T cell receptor beta chains from one sample in a study of T cell responses to AZD1222 COVID-19 vaccine. The table came from immunoSEQ multiplex PCR; TCRdb's copy has only in-frame clones and leaves some out. The table has some 100,000 clones, around 87% seen once; the top ten hold 12%. The material sequenced was peripheral blood, taken on day 0 of AZD1222 vaccination. The receptors derive from an adult in good health. Both conserved end residues are part of each CDR3. The D gene is left open where the match is weak. Size is stated for part of the rows, as once, few or many counts, or as a class when the clone is expanded.

TRBD1	TRBJ1-1	TRBV28	.	CASRPPGTGGTEAFF	TGTGCCAGCAGACCGCCCGGGACAGGGGGCACTGAAGCTTTCTTT
TRBD2	TRBJ2-5	TRBV29-1	.	CSVVAGAETQYF	TGCAGCGTTGTAGCGGGAGCAGAGACCCAGTACTTC
TRBD1	TRBJ2-7	TRBV5-1	.	CASSPEGASREQYF	TGCGCCAGCAGCCCCGAGGGGGCCTCCCGCGAGCAGTACTTC
.	TRBJ1-2	TRBV10-3	.	CAISESTAYGYTF	TGTGCCATCAGTGAGTCGACAGCCTATGGCTACACCTTC
.	TRBJ2-2	TRBV5-6	.	CASSPNQGNTGELFF	TGTGCCAGCAGCCCAAATCAGGGGAACACCGGGGAGCTGTTTTTT
TRBD2	TRBJ2-1	TRBV28	.	CASGLAGAYNEQFF	TGTGCCAGTGGACTAGCGGGAGCCTACAATGAGCAGTTCTTC
TRBD1	TRBJ1-1	TRBV9	.	CASSVAAGGLNTEAFF	TGTGCCAGCAGCGTAGCCGCAGGGGGCCTGAACACTGAAGCTTTCTTT
.	TRBJ2-7	TRBV19	few	CASSGTRQLSSYEQYF	TGTGCCAGTAGTGGAACCCGACAGCTGAGCTCCTACGAGCAGTACTTC
.	TRBJ2-7	TRBV4-3	.	CASSQERGGSYEQYF	TGCGCCAGCAGCCAAGAGCGCGGCGGATCCTACGAGCAGTACTTC
TRBD1	TRBJ1-1	TRBV6-5	.	CASGGTGGNTEAFF	TGTGCCAGCGGAGGGACAGGGGGGAACACTGAAGCTTTCTTT
.	TRBJ2-7	TRBV6-5	once	CASSTNRGRTYEQYF	TGTGCCAGCAGCACGAACCGGGGTCGAACCTACGAGCAGTACTTC
.	TRBJ1-3	TRBV7-9	.	CASSFSGNTIYF	TGTGCCAGCAGTTTCTCTGGAAACACCATATATTTT
.	TRBJ2-3	TRBV11-2	.	CASRRTWLTDTQYF	TGTGCCAGCAGGCGGACTTGGCTCACAGATACGCAGTATTTT
TRBD2	TRBJ2-1	TRBV7-9	.	CASSLFGASGYNEQFF	TGTGCCAGCAGCTTATTCGGGGCTAGCGGTTACAATGAGCAGTTCTTC
TRBD2	TRBJ2-3	TRBV3-1/TRBV3-2	.	CASSQRSGRGVGTQYF	TGTGCCAGCAGCCAGAGGAGCGGGAGGGGAGTAGGTACGCAGTATTTT
.	TRBJ1-6	TRBV11-2	.	CASSLSLVGGTSNNSPLHF	TGTGCCAGCAGCTTATCTTTAGTCGGAGGGACCTCAAATAATTCACCCCTCCACTTT
TRBD2	TRBJ2-7	TRBV5-1	.	CASSNREGDYEQYF	TGCGCCAGCAGTAATCGGGAGGGCGACTACGAGCAGTACTTC
.	TRBJ1-3	TRBV6-5	.	CASNPRGFGNTIYF	TGTGCCAGCAATCCCAGGGGATTTGGAAACACCATATATTTT
.	TRBJ2-2	TRBV6-2/TRBV6-3	.	CASSYPADPGLNTGELFF	TGTGCCAGCAGTTACCCGGCGGACCCGGGACTCAACACCGGGGAGCTGTTTTTT
.	TRBJ2-1	TRBV28	.	CASSLRMAEQFF	TGTGCCAGCAGTTTAAGAATGGCAGAGCAGTTCTTC
TRBD1	TRBJ1-5	TRBV19	.	CASILSGQGDFQPQHF	TGTGCCAGTATCCTTTCTGGACAGGGGGATTTTCAGCCCCAGCATTTT
TRBD2	TRBJ2-3	TRBV6-5	.	CASRRAGGTDTQYF	TGTGCCAGCAGAAGGGCGGGAGGAACAGATACGCAGTATTTT
TRBD2	TRBJ2-1	TRBV9	.	CASSQGLAENNEQFF	TGTGCCAGCAGTCAAGGACTAGCGGAAAACAATGAGCAGTTCTTC
.	TRBJ1-5	TRBV19	.	CASSPLPGRDQPQHF	TGTGCCAGTAGTCCCTTGCCGGGGAGGGATCAGCCCCAGCATTTT
.	TRBJ1-6	TRBV6-1	.	CASSERGRDNSPLHF	TGTGCCAGCAGTGAACGGGGACGGGATAATTCACCCCTCCACTTT
TRBD1	TRBJ1-6	TRBV19	.	CASHDRDNSPLHF	TGTGCCAGTCACGACAGGGATAATTCACCCCTCCACTTT
TRBD1	TRBJ1-2	TRBV27	few	CASSLSGQGFYGYTF	TGTGCCAGCAGTTTATCGGGACAGGGCTTCTATGGCTACACCTTC
TRBD1	TRBJ1-1	TRBV28	few	CASSPPGQRITEAFF	TGTGCCAGCAGTCCCCCGGGACAGAGGATCACTGAAGCTTTCTTT
.	TRBJ2-7	TRBV10-3	.	CAISERQNNYEQYF	TGTGCCATCAGTGAGAGGCAGAACAACTACGAGCAGTACTTC
.	TRBJ1-2	TRBV5-1	.	CASSPEGRINYGYTF	TGCGCCAGCAGCCCGGAGGGCCGTATCAACTATGGCTACACCTTC
.	TRBJ2-3	TRBV18	.	CASSPPAGTDTQYF	TGTGCCAGCTCACCCCCGGCGGGCACAGATACGCAGTATTTT
TRBD2	TRBJ2-1	TRBV5-1	.	CASSLDSGSYNEQFF	TGCGCCAGCAGCTTGGATAGCGGGAGTTACAATGAGCAGTTCTTC
.	TRBJ2-7	TRBV5-4	.	CASSFGQNGLEQYF	TGTGCCAGCAGCTTCGGACAGAACGGCCTCGAGCAGTACTTC
.	TRBJ2-5	TRBV10-3	.	CATHDAPVRSGETQYF	TGTGCCACCCACGATGCCCCCGTTAGGTCCGGAGAGACCCAGTACTTC
.	TRBJ2-7	TRBV10-1	.	CASSTGDF	TGCGCCAGCAGTACCGGGGACTTC
.	TRBJ2-1	TRBV9	.	CASSVGGREQFF	TGTGCCAGCAGCGTAGGGGGGCGTGAGCAGTTCTTC
TRBD2	TRBJ2-1	TRBV5-1	.	CASSQGLNNEQFF	TGCGCCAGCAGCCAGGGACTAAACAATGAGCAGTTCTTC
.	TRBJ2-3	TRBV6-1	.	CASSEPVPDTQYF	TGTGCCAGCAGTGAACCGGTGCCAGATACGCAGTATTTT
.	TRBJ2-1	TRBV3-1/TRBV3-2	.	CASSQDPNLASVQFF	TGTGCCAGCAGCCAAGATCCTAATTTGGCTAGTGTTCAGTTCTTC
TRBD1	TRBJ2-4	TRBV19	.	CASSIRGGEAKNIQYF	TGTGCCAGTAGTATACGAGGGGGCGAAGCCAAAAACATTCAGTACTTC
.	TRBJ1-2	TRBV14	.	CASSATDYYGYTF	TGTGCCAGCAGCGCGACAGATTACTATGGCTACACCTTC
.	TRBJ1-1	TRBV11-2	.	CASSLERPFAGTEAFF	TGTGCCAGCAGCTTAGAAAGGCCTTTTGCGGGCACTGAAGCTTTCTTT
.	TRBJ1-1	TRBV3-1/TRBV3-2	.	CASSQDRGADTEAFF	TGTGCCAGCAGCCAAGATCGGGGGGCGGACACTGAAGCTTTCTTT
.	TRBJ1-2	TRBV11-2	.	CASSLNRVNYGYTF	TGTGCCAGCAGCTTAAACAGGGTGAACTATGGCTACACCTTC
.	TRBJ1-3	TRBV7-2	.	CASSSGAGNTIYF	TGTGCCAGCAGCTCAGGGGCAGGAAACACCATATATTTT
.	TRBJ2-1	TRBV6-5	.	CASNGGSVNEQFF	TGTGCCAGCAACGGCGGGTCCGTCAATGAGCAGTTCTTC
.	TRBJ2-3	TRBV4-1	.	CASSRTKVDTDTQYF	TGCGCCAGCAGCCGAACAAAGGTGGACACGGATACGCAGTATTTT
TRBD2	TRBJ2-1	TRBV29-1	.	CSGYSGRASPEQFF	TGCAGCGGATATAGCGGGAGGGCCTCCCCCGAGCAGTTCTTC
.	TRBJ1-1	TRBV6-1	.	CASSEGRNTEAFF	TGTGCCAGCAGTGAAGGCAGGAACACTGAAGCTTTCTTT
.	TRBJ2-6	TRBV6-2/TRBV6-3	.	CASSYSISDSGANVLTF	TGTGCCAGCAGTTACTCGATTTCGGACTCTGGGGCCAACGTCCTGACTTTC
.	TRBJ1-2	TRBV2	.	CASSASATNRNTF	TGTGCCAGCAGCGCATCGGCCACGAATAGGAATACCTTC
.	TRBJ2-7	TRBV28	.	CATRGSYEQYF	TGTGCCACTCGTGGGTCCTACGAGCAGTACTTC
.	TRBJ2-5	TRBV28	.	CASTSAGVQETQYF	TGTGCCAGCACCAGCGCAGGGGTCCAAGAGACCCAGTACTTC
.	TRBJ2-3	TRBV5-1	.	CASSLGGPLDTQYF	TGCGCCAGCAGCTTGGGGGGTCCGCTCGATACGCAGTATTTT
.	TRBJ2-7	TRBV5-4	.	CASSPEEARSNEQYF	TGTGCCAGCAGCCCCGAGGAGGCCAGGTCGAACGAGCAGTACTTC
.	TRBJ1-1	TRBV5-1	once	CASRRGPSIEAFF	TGCGCCAGCAGACGTGGACCCTCGATTGAAGCTTTCTTT
TRBD1	TRBJ2-3	TRBV27	.	CASSPGQGAGTQYF	TGTGCCAGCAGTCCCGGACAGGGGGCTGGTACGCAGTATTTT
.	TRBJ2-7	TRBV3-1/TRBV3-2	.	CASSRGDSNYEQYF	TGTGCCAGCAGCCGCGGGGACTCCAACTACGAGCAGTACTTC
.	TRBJ1-4	TRBV5-4	.	CASSLDPSGAKGEKLFF	TGTGCCAGCAGCTTGGACCCCAGTGGGGCAAAGGGTGAAAAACTGTTTTTT
TRBD1	TRBJ2-7	TRBV27	.	CASSRDRGYYEQYF	TGTGCCAGTTCCCGGGACAGGGGTTACTACGAGCAGTACTTC